This T cell receptor beta chain was retrieved from a study of T cells in localized non-small cell lung cancer. V lost 0 bases, J lost 3 bases, and 8 bases lay in between. Germline V gene data show CDR1 as MNHEY and CDR2 as SVGAGI. The CDR3 runs 15 residues. Findings and limits, study-wide: The tumor had only one region sequenced, so heterogeneity remains possible.

Sequenced by immunoSEQ multiplex PCR; TCRdb stores in-frame clones only, minus some. The sample includes about 74,000 clones, 84% of them seen just once. Turning to this clone: Its matching antigen is unknown.

The clonotype originates from a female donor aged 60 or older with stage I lung adenocarcinoma. V and J are TRBV6-5 and TRBJ1-4, with D possibly TRBD1 on 5 matching bases. This material consisted of peripheral blood, taken before any cancer treatment. DNA for the CDR3: TGTGCCAGCAGTTACTCATCAGGGTCTAATGAAAAACTGTTTTTT. Translating gives CASSYSSGSNEKLFF.